The present entry profiles one TCR beta chain with its context. Its antigen remains unknown. Distinct nucleotide sequences in the sample also encode this CDR3. The sample originates from a study of shared clonotypes between healthy human individuals. General study findings and limits: The genetic and exposure-history diversity represented was limited by few donors. Clonotype sharing among donors, it was expected, would be affected by sequencing depth.

Subsets obtained from CD4+ cells comprised CD45RA+ naive and CD45RA-negative memory cells. CDR1 is MGHRA, CDR2 YSYEKL, per germline. CDR3 size: 17 residues. V was clipped by 0 bases and J by 0 bases, with 12 bases between them. Profiled with immunoSEQ multiplex PCR; TCRdb holds only in-frame clones, not every one. Found here are 1,400,000 or so clones, approximately 98.5% of them singletons; the top ten hold 0.36%. The genes are TRBV4-1 and TRBJ2-1, with D unclear. The sample taken for sequencing was naive CD4+ T cells sorted from blood. As for subset: CD45RA+ positively selected. The receptor was derived from a man aged 25-40 years in good health. Written as DNA, the CDR3 is TGCGCCAGCAGCCAAGACCCAGGCCAAAGCTCCTACAATGAGCAGTTCTTC. Its protein is CASSQDPGQSSYNEQFF.